Presented here are 10 T cell receptor beta chains from one specimen sequenced in a study of T cells expressing NK-cell markers. From its re-call of the 5' RACE reads, TCRdb lists each CDR3 protein once, without DNA. The table for this sample gives 300,000 to 500,000 distinct CDR3 sequences. Specimen: blood T cells: a sorted CD56 or NKG2C T cell subset, CD4+ or CD8+ T cells, or bulk PBMC T cells (not recorded which). The receptors were sampled from a woman between 45 and 60 years old in good health.

The chain links TRBV11-2 to TRBJ1-4. This CDR3 is 14 amino acids long. CDR1 and CDR2 from the germline V gene are SGHAT and FQNNGV. The CDR3 loop reads CASSLRDFDEKLFF.

The chain is built from TRBV6-2 or TRBV6-3 and TRBJ2-5; TCRdb outputs TRBD1, but without DNA this stays unchecked. The CDR3 spans 14 residues. Germline-derived CDR1 and CDR2 are MNHEY and SVGEGT. CDR3 sequence reads: CASRWQGYAETQYF.

V usage is TRBV30 and J usage is TRBJ2-2; TCRdb lists TRBD2, though no DNA is available to test this call. This CDR3 has 13 residues. Germline V gives CDR1 GTSNPN, CDR2 SVGIG (reference sequence). CDR3 sequence reads: CAWFSGNTGELFF.

The chain recombines TRBV18 with TRBJ1-2; TCRdb's assignment of TRBD1 cannot be checked, as there is no DNA. The germline gives CDR1 KGHSH, CDR2 LQKENI. The CDR3 sequence is 13 residues long. The CDR3 sequence: CASSRQGAHGYTF.

This rearrangement joins TRBV29-1 to TRBJ2-1; TCRdb reports TRBD1, a call that lacks DNA to check it against. Germline CDR1 and CDR2: SQVTM and ANQGSEA. This CDR3 is built from 14 residues. The CDR3 region is CSANQGEGYNEQFF.

The gene calls are TRBV12-3 or TRBV12-4 and TRBJ2-7; TCRdb's D call of TRBD1 is untestable without DNA. This CDR3 has 14 residues. The CDR3 reads CASSWRGGTYEQYF.

The V and J genes are TRBV5-1 and TRBJ1-3. There are 18 residues in the CDR3. In germline, CDR1 is SGHRS, CDR2 YFSETQ. The CDR3 here is CASSLAVAGHTSGNTIYF.

The V gene is TRBV20-1, the J gene TRBJ2-1; as DNA is missing, the TRBD2 call by TCRdb cannot be tested. This CDR3 is built from 17 residues. From germline, CDR1 is DFQATT and CDR2 SNEGSKA (reference sequence). The CDR3 spells CSANNPRTKRGYNEQFF.

The rearrangement links TRBV6-1 to TRBJ2-3. Germline V gene lookup returns CDR1 MNHNS and CDR2 SASEGT. CDR3 length: 14 amino acids. The CDR3 sequence is CASSEATGADTQYF.

The CDR3 spells CASSQRTSGRDPKPGELFF. The chain recombines TRBV4-1 with TRBJ2-2; TCRdb lists TRBD2, though no DNA is available to test this call. The CDR3 loop spans 19 amino acids. The V gene's germline CDR1 is MGHRA and CDR2 YSYEKL.